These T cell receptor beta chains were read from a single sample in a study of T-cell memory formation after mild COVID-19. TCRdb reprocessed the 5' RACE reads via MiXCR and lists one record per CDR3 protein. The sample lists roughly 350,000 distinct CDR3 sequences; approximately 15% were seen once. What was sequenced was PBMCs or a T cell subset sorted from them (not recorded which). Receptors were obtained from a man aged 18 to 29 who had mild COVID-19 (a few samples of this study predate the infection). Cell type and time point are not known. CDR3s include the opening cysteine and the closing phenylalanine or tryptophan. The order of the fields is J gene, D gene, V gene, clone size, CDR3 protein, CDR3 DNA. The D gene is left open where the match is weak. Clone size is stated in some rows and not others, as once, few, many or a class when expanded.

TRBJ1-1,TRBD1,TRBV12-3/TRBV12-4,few,CASSSQGAPGTEAFF,TGTGCCAGCAGTTCACAGGGGGCGCCTGGCACTGAAGCTTTCTTT
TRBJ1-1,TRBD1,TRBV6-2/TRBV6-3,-,CASTRDRGHLGNTEAFF,TGTGCCAGCACCAGGGACAGGGGCCACCTAGGGAACACTGAAGCTTTCTTT
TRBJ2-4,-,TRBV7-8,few,CASSLGRPPGIQYF,TGTGCCAGCAGCTTAGGCCGGCCACCAGGCATTCAGTACTTC
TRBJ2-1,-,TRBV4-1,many,CASSHPSAGLNEQFF,TGCGCCAGCAGCCACCCCTCCGCGGGCCTAAATGAGCAGTTCTTC
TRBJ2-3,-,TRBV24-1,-,CATDPGHTDTQYF,TGTGCCACTGACCCGGGACACACAGATACGCAGTATTTT
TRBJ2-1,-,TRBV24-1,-,CATQGSSYNEQFF,TGTGCCACCCAGGGAAGCTCCTACAATGAGCAGTTCTTC
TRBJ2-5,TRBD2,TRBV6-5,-,CASSRLAGVQETQYF,TGTGCCAGCAGCCGACTAGCGGGGGTACAAGAGACCCAGTACTTC
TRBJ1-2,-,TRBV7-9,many,CASSLGGGTDNGYTF,TGTGCCAGCAGCTTAGGGGGCGGAACAGACAATGGCTACACCTTC
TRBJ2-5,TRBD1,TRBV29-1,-,CSGTPGGVETQYF,TGCAGCGGAACCCCAGGGGGTGTAGAGACCCAGTACTTC
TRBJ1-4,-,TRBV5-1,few,CASSEGPANEKLFF,TGCGCCAGCAGCGAGGGACCGGCTAATGAAAAACTGTTTTTT
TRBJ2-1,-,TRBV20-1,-,CSASTQSPRVGQFF,TGCAGTGCTAGTACCCAGTCGCCTAGGGTCGGGCAGTTCTTC
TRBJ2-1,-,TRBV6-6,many,CASSYLHNEQFF,TGTGCCAGCAGTTACTTGCACAATGAGCAGTTCTTC
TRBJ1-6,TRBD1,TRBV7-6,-,CASSRDRGLAPLHF,TGTGCCAGCAGCCGGGACAGGGGGCTCGCACCCCTCCACTTT
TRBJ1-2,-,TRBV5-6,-,CASSLAKYGYTF,TGTGCCAGCAGCTTGGCCAAGTATGGCTACACCTTC
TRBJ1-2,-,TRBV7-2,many,CASSLANTDYGYTF,TGTGCCAGCAGCTTAGCTAACACCGACTATGGCTACACCTTC
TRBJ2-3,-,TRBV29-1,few,CSVEAGFGTDTQYF,TGCAGCGTTGAAGCAGGGTTCGGGACAGATACGCAGTATTTT
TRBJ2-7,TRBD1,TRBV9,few,CASSANYRGDYEQYF,TGTGCCAGCAGCGCGAATTACAGGGGAGACTACGAGCAGTACTTC
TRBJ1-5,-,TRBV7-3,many,CASSLPADRNRNQPQHF,TGTGCCAGCAGCTTACCTGCCGACAGGAACCGAAATCAGCCCCAGCATTTT
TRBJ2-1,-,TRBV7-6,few,CASSLARAGNEQFF,TGTGCCAGCAGCTTAGCGCGAGCGGGCAATGAGCAGTTCTTC
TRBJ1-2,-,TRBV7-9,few,CASSSTSRGYTF,TGTGCCAGCAGCTCAACGTCTCGTGGCTACACCTTC
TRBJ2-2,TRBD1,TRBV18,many,CASSQRQGNTGELFF,TGTGCCAGCTCACAGCGACAGGGAAACACCGGGGAGCTGTTTTTT
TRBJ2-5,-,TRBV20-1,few,CSAQKGETQYF,TGCAGTGCCCAGAAGGGAGAGACCCAGTACTTC
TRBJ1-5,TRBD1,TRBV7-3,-,CASSPIRDRAVFNQPQHF,TGTGCCAGCAGCCCTATCCGGGACAGGGCAGTATTCAATCAGCCCCAGCATTTT
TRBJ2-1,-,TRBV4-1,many,CASSQVSGDPYNEQFF,TGCGCCAGCAGCCAAGTATCAGGGGATCCCTACAATGAGCAGTTCTTC
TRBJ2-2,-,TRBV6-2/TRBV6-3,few,CASTRDGTGELFF,TGTGCCAGCACCCGGGACGGAACCGGGGAGCTGTTTTTT
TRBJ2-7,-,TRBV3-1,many,CASSQVPNSYEQYF,TGTGCCAGCAGCCAAGTTCCGAACTCCTACGAGCAGTACTTC
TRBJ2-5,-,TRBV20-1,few,CSAREVQGRVAETQYF,TGCAGTGCTAGAGAGGTCCAGGGGAGAGTCGCGGAGACCCAGTACTTC
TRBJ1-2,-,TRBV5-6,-,CASSLQSGYTF,TGTGCCAGCAGCTTACAGAGCGGCTACACCTTC
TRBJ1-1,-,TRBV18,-,CASSPTGSHGTEAFF,TGTGCCAGCTCACCAACAGGCTCCCACGGCACTGAAGCTTTCTTT
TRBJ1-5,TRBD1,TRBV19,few,CASTARTGVGGQPQHF,TGTGCCAGTACGGCGAGGACAGGGGTTGGCGGGCAGCCCCAGCATTTT
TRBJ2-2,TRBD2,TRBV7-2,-,CASSPRTSDTGELFF,TGTGCCAGCAGCCCTCGGACTAGCGACACCGGGGAGCTGTTTTTT
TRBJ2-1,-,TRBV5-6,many,CASSLVGDYNEQFF,TGTGCCAGCAGCTTGGTCGGGGATTACAATGAGCAGTTCTTC
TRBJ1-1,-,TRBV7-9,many,CASSFDPNTEAFF,TGTGCCAGCAGCTTTGACCCGAACACTGAAGCTTTCTTT
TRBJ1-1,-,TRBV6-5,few,CASSYHRDSGAEAFF,TGTGCCAGCAGTTACCACCGGGACTCGGGAGCTGAAGCTTTCTTT
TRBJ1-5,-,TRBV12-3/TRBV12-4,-,CASSNRVDQPQHF,TGTGCCAGCAGCAACAGGGTGGATCAGCCCCAGCATTTT
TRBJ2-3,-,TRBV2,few,CASDTGTRILYTDTQYF,TGTGCCAGCGACACCGGGACAAGAATCCTGTATACAGATACGCAGTATTTT
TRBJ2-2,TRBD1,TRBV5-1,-,CASSRDREAGELFF,TGCGCCAGCAGCAGGGACAGGGAGGCCGGGGAGCTGTTTTTT
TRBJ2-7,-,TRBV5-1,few,CASSLAADTSYEQYF,TGCGCCAGCAGCTTGGCGGCAGACACCTCCTACGAGCAGTACTTC
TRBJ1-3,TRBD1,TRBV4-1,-,CASSNRDRGNTIYF,TGCGCCAGCAGTAACCGTGACAGGGGGAACACCATATATTTT
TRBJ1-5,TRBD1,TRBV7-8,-,CASSATGGTQPQHF,TGTGCCAGCAGCGCTACAGGGGGCACCCAGCCCCAGCATTTT
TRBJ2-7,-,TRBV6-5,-,CASSPRDWGYEQYF,TGTGCCAGCAGCCCCCGGGACTGGGGGTACGAGCAGTACTTC
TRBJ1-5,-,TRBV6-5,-,CASSAQRINQPQHF,TGTGCCAGCAGTGCACAGCGTATCAATCAGCCCCAGCATTTT
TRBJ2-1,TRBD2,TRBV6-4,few,CASSARGGYNEQFF,TGTGCCAGCAGTGCTCGGGGGGGGTACAATGAGCAGTTCTTC
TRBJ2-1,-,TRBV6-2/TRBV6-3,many,CASSYSAGPLVNEQFF,TGTGCCAGCAGTTACTCTGCGGGCCCCCTGGTCAATGAGCAGTTCTTC
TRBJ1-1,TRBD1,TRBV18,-,CASAWDRENTEAFF,TGTGCCAGCGCTTGGGACAGGGAGAACACTGAAGCTTTCTTT
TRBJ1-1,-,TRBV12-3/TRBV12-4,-,CASTPGHGNTEAFF,TGTGCCAGCACCCCAGGGCACGGGAACACTGAAGCTTTCTTT
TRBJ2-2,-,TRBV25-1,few,CASSESAYTGELFF,TGTGCCAGCAGTGAATCGGCGTACACCGGGGAGCTGTTTTTT
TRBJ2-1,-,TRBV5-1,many,CASSASGREQFF,TGCGCCAGCAGCGCGTCAGGGCGTGAGCAGTTCTTC
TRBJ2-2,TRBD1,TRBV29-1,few,CSVEFPDRGRDTGELFF,TGCAGCGTTGAATTCCCGGACAGGGGGCGGGACACCGGGGAGCTGTTTTTT
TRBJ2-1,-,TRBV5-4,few,CASSLDRAGNEQFF,TGTGCCAGCAGCTTGGATAGAGCTGGTAATGAGCAGTTCTTC
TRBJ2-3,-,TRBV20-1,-,CSARDWGTSTDTQYF,TGCAGTGCTAGAGATTGGGGGACTAGCACAGATACGCAGTATTTT
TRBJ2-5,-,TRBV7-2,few,CASSLAVSETQYF,TGTGCCAGCAGCTTAGCGGTTTCGGAGACCCAGTACTTC
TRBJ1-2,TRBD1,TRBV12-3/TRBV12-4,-,CASSFAVRGYGYTF,TGTGCCAGCAGTTTTGCCGTCAGGGGGTATGGCTACACCTTC
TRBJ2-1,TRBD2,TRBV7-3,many,CASSLSSGASMNEQFF,TGTGCCAGCAGCTTATCTAGCGGGGCGAGTATGAATGAGCAGTTCTTC